This entry concerns a single T cell receptor beta chain. Antigen unknown. This sample is part of a study of vaccination and CD4 T cells after COVID-19. Findings and caveats of the study: Median SARS-CoV-2-reactive clonotype numbers went up from around 19 to 38, but not significantly. Vaccine-specific clones in convalescent patients were spike mono-reactive in 304 of 307 cases.

Cultured CD4+ T-cell DNA underwent Oncomine TCR Beta short-read sequencing. From the PCR reads, TCRdb called clonotypes with MiXCR, one entry per CDR3 protein. The data contain about 3,700 distinct CDR3 sequences, 20% to 25% of them singletons. Treatment in this sample: roughly 10-day PBMC culture with coronavirus spike peptide pools or control peptides (ViraFEST assay). PBMCs, plated at a few million per well, were grown in the presence of around 11 IU/ml IL-2 and around 10 ug/ml peptide pools. The J segment lost 2 bases and the V segment lost 2 bases, leaving 9 bases of the junction unmatched. CDR1 and CDR2 (germline): SGHDT, YYEEEE. The CDR3 is made up of 19 amino acids.

The TCR was taken from a human donor who had recovered from COVID-19. The rearrangement links TRBV5-6 to TRBJ2-3, with TRBD2 matching over 15 bases. Sequencing was done on a sample of CD4+ T cells from blood, cultured in vitro. The CDR3 region is CASSFPGLAGGPPTDTQYF. The CDR3 bases are TGTGCCAGCAGCTTCCCGGGACTAGCGGGGGGTCCACCCACAGATACGCAGTATTTT.